A single sample gave rise to the 23 T cell receptor beta chains below, sequenced in a study of cytomegalovirus exposure and HLA in healthy donors. Primers: 60 Vbeta forward and 13 Jbeta reverse. Sequencing was performed with immunoSEQ multiplex PCR; in TCRdb, only in-frame clones are kept and a portion is missing. The table includes 150,000 to 200,000 clones, 68% detected once. The sample comprised PBMCs. Receptors were obtained from a woman aged 18-30 years in good health and CMV-seropositive.

The chain employs TRBV7-9 and TRBJ1-3; D uncertain. Germline V gene data show CDR1 as SEHNR and CDR2 as FQNEAQ (reference sequence). With 3 bases removed from V and 0 bases from J, the gap between germline ends came to 15 bases. The CDR3 runs 17 residues. In DNA, the CDR3 is TGTGCCAGCAGCTTCCCGGGTTTAACTTACTCTGGAAACACCATATATTTT. Encoded protein: CASSFPGLTYSGNTIYF. The entire variable domain, with the rest obtained from reference TRBV7-9 and TRBJ1-3, is as follows: DTGVSQNPRHKITKRGQNVTFRCDPISEHNRLYWYRQTLGQGPEFLTYFQNEAQLEKSRLLSDRFSAERPKGSFSTLEIQRTEQGDSAMYLCASSFPGLTYSGNTIYFGEGSWLTVV.

This clone was seen once. Here the CDR3 DNA reads TGCGCCAGCAGCCAAGATAGCACAGGGGCCACAGATACGCAGTATTTT. Translating it yields CASSQDSTGATDTQYF. The chain is built from TRBV4-1 and TRBJ2-3; 7 positions match TRBD1. The CDR3 spans 16 residues. J gave up 2 bases and V 0 bases, and 5 bases lay outside the gene matches. Germline CDR1 is MGHRA and CDR2 is YSYEKL.

V is TRBV15 and J is TRBJ2-3; 11 bases are a match to TRBD2. CDR1 is LNHNV and CDR2 is YYDKDF in the germline V gene (reference sequence). Trimming took 0 bases from V and 5 from J; bases not matched to a gene: 1. The CDR3 is made up of 15 amino acids. The CDR3 spells CATSREGLAEDTQYF. Written as DNA, the CDR3 is TGTGCCACCAGCAGAGAGGGACTAGCGGAAGATACGCAGTATTTT.

The chain links TRBV9 to TRBJ1-1, with 8 bases fitting TRBD1. This CDR3 comprises 13 residues. Per germline, CDR1 SGDLS and CDR2 YYNGEE. V lost 2 bases to trimming and J lost 6 bases; unmatched junction nucleotides: 3. The CDR3 DNA reads as TGTGCCAGCAGCGTGCGGACAGGGTCTGAAGCTTTCTTT. This translates into CASSVRTGSEAFF.

The rearrangement links TRBV27 to TRBJ2-7; 8 bases agree with TRBD1. Looked up from germline, CDR1 is MNHEY and CDR2 is SMNVEV (reference sequence). The CDR3 totals 13 residues. V was clipped by 6 bases and J by 4 bases; unmatched bases: 5. As DNA, the CDR3 is TGTGCCAGCAGCCAGGGGGCTTGGTACGAGCAGTACTTC. This gives the protein CASSQGAWYEQYF.

This clone has a handful of counts. The V call is TRBV6-1, the J call TRBJ2-7; 12 bases match TRBD1. Germline V gene data show CDR1 as MNHNS and CDR2 as SASEGT. Trimming at V came to 9 bases and at J to 3 bases, leaving 3 bases not matched to a gene. The CDR3 has 13 residues. CDR3 amino acids: CASGTGGRYEQYF. The CDR3 region has the DNA TGTGCCAGTGGGACAGGGGGCCGCTACGAGCAGTACTTC.

This rearrangement joins TRBV30 to TRBJ2-5; TRBD2 matches at 8 bases. This CDR3 is built from 14 residues. Germline-derived CDR1 and CDR2 are GTSNPN and SVGIG (reference sequence). Unmatched junction bases numbered 2, after V lost 1 base and J lost 1 base. The CDR3 sequence: CAWSGAGGQETQYF. The CDR3, as DNA: TGTGCCTGGAGTGGGGCGGGAGGCCAAGAGACCCAGTACTTC. Combining the CDR3 with reference TRBV30 and TRBJ2-5 gives the whole variable domain SQTIHQWPATLVQPVGSPLSLECTVEGTSNPNLYWYRQAAGRGLQLLFYSVGIGQISSEVPQNLSASRPQDRQFILSSKKLLLSDSGFYLCAWSGAGGQETQYFGPGTRLLVL.

V and J are TRBV9 and TRBJ2-2, with unresolved D. V was cut by 0 bases and J by 0 bases, with 9 bases left in between. Germline V lookup: CDR1 SGDLS, CDR2 YYNGEE. The CDR3 loop spans 16 amino acids. The CDR3 DNA is TGTGCCAGCAGCGTAGTCGGCAGGCCGAACACCGGGGAGCTGTTTTTT. It translates to CASSVVGRPNTGELFF.

The CDR3: CASSFDRFSPETQYF. CDR3 coding DNA: TGTGCCAGCAGTTTCGACAGGTTTTCCCCAGAGACCCAGTACTTC. This chain connects TRBV27 to TRBJ2-5; maybe TRBD1 (6 bases). Germline CDR1 MNHEY, CDR2 SMNVEV (reference sequence). The CDR3 is 15 amino acids. V was pared by 3 bases and J by 4 bases, with 15 bases between.

This clone was found a few times. J is TRBJ1-2 and V is TRBV6-1, with D hard to call. From germline, CDR1 is MNHNS and CDR2 SASEGT. Trimming removed 6 bases at V and 2 bases at J, with 16 bases between. This CDR3 contains 15 residues. The CDR3 coding sequence is TGTGCCAGCAGCCTAGAGCTCAGTACAAACTATGGCTACACCTTC. Its translation: CASSLELSTNYGYTF.

This clone was counted between two and nine times. The J gene is TRBJ2-1, the V gene TRBV9, with D possibly being TRBD1 (5 bases). The germline V and J ends were trimmed by 0 bases and 5 bases, with 12 bases remaining between them. Germline CDR1 reads SGDLS; CDR2 reads YYNGEE. The CDR3 has 15 amino acids. Here the CDR3 reads CASSVVGQGDNEQFF. In DNA form, the CDR3 reads TGTGCCAGCAGCGTAGTTGGGCAGGGCGACAATGAGCAGTTCTTC.

V usage is TRBV15 and J usage is TRBJ2-2, with 8 bases matching TRBD1. CDR1 and CDR2 from the germline V gene are LNHNV and YYDKDF (reference sequence). The CDR3 spans 16 residues. Unmatched junction bases numbered 4, after V lost 3 bases and J lost 1 base. The CDR3 DNA reads TGTGCCACCAGCAGCCAGGACAGGGTGAACACCGGGGAGCTGTTTTTT. Encoded protein: CATSSQDRVNTGELFF.

The J gene is TRBJ2-1, the V gene TRBV4-1; TRBD1 agrees at 8 bases. This CDR3 is 20 amino acids long. V lost 6 bases to trimming and J lost 7 bases; unmatched junction nucleotides: 26. CDR1 MGHRA and CDR2 YSYEKL come from the germline V gene. The CDR3 nucleotides are TGCGCCAGCAGTTTTTTAAGGACGACAGGGGCATTTTCCCATAGGAATGAGCAGTTCTTC. Translating gives CASSFLRTTGAFSHRNEQFF.

As regards this clone: Other DNA sequences of this sample code for an identical CDR3. The DNA for the CDR3 is TGTGCCAGCAGTTACTCCAGGGTTGTAAACACTGAAGCTTTCTTT. It encodes CASSYSRVVNTEAFF. The V and J genes are TRBV6-5 and TRBJ1-1; a weak D match, TRBD1 (5 bases). There are 15 residues in the CDR3. The germline V and J ends were trimmed by 0 bases and 2 bases, with 10 bases remaining between them. Germline assignment: CDR1 MNHEY and CDR2 SVGAGI.

The chain employs TRBV7-9 and TRBJ1-2; 7 bases agree with TRBD1. J lost 7 bases, V lost 7 bases, and 9 bases had no gene match. The germline V gene has CDR1 SEHNR and CDR2 FQNEAQ (reference sequence). The CDR3 contains 13 residues. As DNA, the CDR3 is TGTGCCAGCACCCTTCAGGGGGTTCGTGGCTACACCTTC. Its translation is CASTLQGVRGYTF.

The J gene is TRBJ1-2, the V gene TRBV5-1; maybe TRBD1 (6 bases). Trimming removed 5 bases from V and 4 bases from J, with 12 bases in between. Germline CDR1 is SGHRS and CDR2 is YFSETQ. There are 13 residues in the CDR3. The CDR3 sequence: CASRPTGFYGYTF. The CDR3 DNA reads TGCGCCAGCAGACCCACAGGGTTCTATGGCTACACCTTC. Full variable domain (rest looked up from reference TRBV5-1 and TRBJ1-2): KAGVTQTPRYLIKTRGQQVTLSCSPISGHRSVSWYQQTPGQGLQFLFEYFSETQRNKGNFPGRFSGRQFSNSRSEMNVSTLELGDSALYLCASRPTGFYGYTFGSGTRLTVV.

The rearrangement joins TRBV5-6 to TRBJ2-5; D gene ambiguous. From germline, CDR1 is SGHDT and CDR2 YYEEEE. The CDR3 has 14 residues. V lost 0 bases to trimming and J lost 0 bases, with 6 bases between them. CDR3: CASSLGQYQETQYF. The CDR3 nucleotides are TGTGCCAGCAGCTTGGGGCAGTACCAAGAGACCCAGTACTTC. The whole variable domain, remainder taken from reference TRBV5-6 and TRBJ2-5, is DAGVTQSPTHLIKTRGQQVTLRCSPKSGHDTVSWYQQALGQGPQFIFQYYEEEERQRGNFPDRFSGHQFPNYSSELNVNALLLGDSALYLCASSLGQYQETQYFGPGTRLLVL.

This clone turned up a few times. At one end, the junction sequence differs from germline, possibly due to a read error. The chain is built from TRBV7-9 and TRBJ2-7; weak D call: TRBD2 (5 bases). Germline V CDR1 and CDR2: SEHNR, FQNEAQ (reference sequence). The CDR3 totals 13 residues. CDR3 loop: CSSSSGIRYEQYF. The CDR3 DNA reads as TGTTCCAGCAGCTCCGGGATACGGTACGAGCAGTACTTC.

This clone was observed a handful of times. The rearrangement links TRBV5-1 to TRBJ2-7; 8 positions agree with TRBD2. The germline V gene encodes CDR1 SGHRS and CDR2 YFSETQ. J was trimmed by 6 bases and V by 2 bases; bases with no gene match: 7. This CDR3 spans 14 amino acids. DNA of the CDR3: TGCGCCAGCAGCTTTACGGGAGGGCCGGTCGAGCAGTACTTC. As protein: CASSFTGGPVEQYF.

This clone was seen a single time. The CDR3 DNA reads TGTGCCAGCAGCTTAGAATACATCCAGAACACTGAAGCTTTCTTT. Encoded protein: CASSLEYIQNTEAFF. The chain links TRBV7-2 to TRBJ1-1; D is undetermined. The CDR3 runs 15 residues. V was pared by 1 base and J by 1 base, with 10 bases between. The germline V gene encodes CDR1 SGHTA and CDR2 FQGNSA.

This chain joins TRBV5-8 and TRBJ2-3; tentatively, D is TRBD2 (6 bases). V was clipped by 4 bases and J by 5 bases, with 17 bases between them. Germline V gene lookup returns CDR1 SGHTS and CDR2 YDEGEE. This CDR3 has 15 amino acids. The DNA for the CDR3 is TGTGCCAGCAGCCCGGGACTCCAAAAGTTAGATACGCAGTATTTT. Translation: CASSPGLQKLDTQYF.

This chain joins TRBV28 and TRBJ2-7, with D perhaps TRBD2 (5 bases). The germline CDR1 and CDR2 sequences are MDHEN and SYDVKM. The CDR3 has 16 amino acids. V shed 7 bases and J shed 3 bases, with 22 bases lying between them. CDR3 coding DNA: TGTGCCAGCATCCAAGGACTGGACTCCGTTAGCTACGAGCAGTACTTC. Translating it yields CASIQGLDSVSYEQYF.

This chain joins TRBV27 and TRBJ2-7; TRBD2 agrees at 9 bases. CDR1 and CDR2 (germline): MNHEY, SMNVEV (reference sequence). CDR3 size: 19 residues. Trimming at V came to 0 bases and at J to 2 bases, leaving 14 bases not matched to a gene. The DNA of the CDR3 is TGTGCCAGCAGTTTATCACTAGCGGGCCACCCGACCAAAACCTACGAGCAGTACTTC. Its protein product is CASSLSLAGHPTKTYEQYF.